What follows is one T cell receptor (beta chain) and its context. Its target is unknown. The record originates from a study of cytomegalovirus exposure and HLA in healthy donors. Study observations and caveats: Per a later analysis, 15,000 to 20,000 TCR beta sequences showed association with HLA alleles at 0.05 false discovery rate. Presence/absence analysis assumed near-uniform sequencing depth across donors.

Trimming pared 4 bases from V and 5 bases from J, leaving 24 bases between. Germline V gene lookup returns CDR1 SGHRS and CDR2 YFSETQ. This CDR3 comprises 18 residues. The PCR made use of 60 Vbeta and 13 Jbeta primers. The data were produced by immunoSEQ multiplex PCR, yet TCRdb's version contains in-frame clones alone and is incomplete. The table shows 100,000 to 140,000 clones, with less than 80% occurring only once. The rearrangement joins TRBV5-1 to TRBJ2-2, with a tentative D call TRBD1 (6 bases). This clonotype was obtained from a man under 40 in good health and CMV-seronegative. What was sequenced was PBMCs. The chain's CDR3 is CASSLRQQGSSGTGELFF. For the CDR3, the DNA is TGCGCCAGCAGCCTCCGTCAACAGGGATCCTCGGGAACCGGGGAGCTGTTTTTT.